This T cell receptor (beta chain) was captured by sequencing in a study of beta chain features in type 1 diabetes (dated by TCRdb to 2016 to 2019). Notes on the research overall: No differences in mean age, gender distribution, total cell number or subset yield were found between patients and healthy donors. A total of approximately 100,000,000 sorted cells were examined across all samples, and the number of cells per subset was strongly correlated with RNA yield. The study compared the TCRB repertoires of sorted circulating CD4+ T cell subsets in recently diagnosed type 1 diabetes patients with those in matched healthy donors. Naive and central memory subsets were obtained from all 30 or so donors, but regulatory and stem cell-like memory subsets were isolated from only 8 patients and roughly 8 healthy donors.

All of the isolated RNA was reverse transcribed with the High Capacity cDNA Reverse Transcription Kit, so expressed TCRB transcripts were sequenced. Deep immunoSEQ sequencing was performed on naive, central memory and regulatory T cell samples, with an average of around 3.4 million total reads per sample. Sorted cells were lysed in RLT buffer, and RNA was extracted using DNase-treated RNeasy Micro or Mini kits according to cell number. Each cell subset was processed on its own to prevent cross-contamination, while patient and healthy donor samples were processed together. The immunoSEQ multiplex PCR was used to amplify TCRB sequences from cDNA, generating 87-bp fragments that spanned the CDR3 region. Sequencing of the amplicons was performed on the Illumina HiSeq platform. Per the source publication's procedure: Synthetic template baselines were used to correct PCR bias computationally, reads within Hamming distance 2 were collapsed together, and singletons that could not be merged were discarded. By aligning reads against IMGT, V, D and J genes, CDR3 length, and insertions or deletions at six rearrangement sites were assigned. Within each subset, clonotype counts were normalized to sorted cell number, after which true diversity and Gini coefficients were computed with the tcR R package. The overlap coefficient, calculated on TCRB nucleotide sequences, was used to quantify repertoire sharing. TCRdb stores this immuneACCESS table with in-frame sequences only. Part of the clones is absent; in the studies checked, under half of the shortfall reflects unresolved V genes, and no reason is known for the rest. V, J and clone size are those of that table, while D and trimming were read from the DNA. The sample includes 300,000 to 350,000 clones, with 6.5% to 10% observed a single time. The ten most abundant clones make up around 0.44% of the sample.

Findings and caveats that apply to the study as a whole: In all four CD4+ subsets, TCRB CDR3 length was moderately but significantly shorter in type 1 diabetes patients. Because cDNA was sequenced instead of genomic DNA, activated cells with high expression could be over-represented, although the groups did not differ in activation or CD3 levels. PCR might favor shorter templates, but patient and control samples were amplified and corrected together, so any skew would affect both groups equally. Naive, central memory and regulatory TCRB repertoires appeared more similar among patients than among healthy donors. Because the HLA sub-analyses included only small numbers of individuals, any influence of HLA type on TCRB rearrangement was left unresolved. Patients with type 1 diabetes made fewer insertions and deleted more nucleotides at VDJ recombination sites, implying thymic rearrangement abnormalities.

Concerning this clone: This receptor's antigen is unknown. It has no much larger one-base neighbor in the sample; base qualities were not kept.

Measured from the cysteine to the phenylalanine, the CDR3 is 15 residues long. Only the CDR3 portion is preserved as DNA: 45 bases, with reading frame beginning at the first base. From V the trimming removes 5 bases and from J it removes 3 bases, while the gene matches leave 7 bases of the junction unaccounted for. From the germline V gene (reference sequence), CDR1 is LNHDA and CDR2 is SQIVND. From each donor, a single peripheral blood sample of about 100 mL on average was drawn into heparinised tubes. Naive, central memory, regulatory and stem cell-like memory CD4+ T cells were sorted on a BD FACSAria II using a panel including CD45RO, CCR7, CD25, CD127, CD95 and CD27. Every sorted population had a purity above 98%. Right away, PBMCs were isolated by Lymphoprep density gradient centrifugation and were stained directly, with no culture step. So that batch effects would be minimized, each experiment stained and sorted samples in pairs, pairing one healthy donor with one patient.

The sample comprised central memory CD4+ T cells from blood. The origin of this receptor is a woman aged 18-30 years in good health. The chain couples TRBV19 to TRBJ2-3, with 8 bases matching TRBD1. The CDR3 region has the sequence CASSSRQGRTDTQYF. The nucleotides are TGTGCCAGTAGTTCTCGACAGGGGAGGACAGATACGCAGTATTTT.